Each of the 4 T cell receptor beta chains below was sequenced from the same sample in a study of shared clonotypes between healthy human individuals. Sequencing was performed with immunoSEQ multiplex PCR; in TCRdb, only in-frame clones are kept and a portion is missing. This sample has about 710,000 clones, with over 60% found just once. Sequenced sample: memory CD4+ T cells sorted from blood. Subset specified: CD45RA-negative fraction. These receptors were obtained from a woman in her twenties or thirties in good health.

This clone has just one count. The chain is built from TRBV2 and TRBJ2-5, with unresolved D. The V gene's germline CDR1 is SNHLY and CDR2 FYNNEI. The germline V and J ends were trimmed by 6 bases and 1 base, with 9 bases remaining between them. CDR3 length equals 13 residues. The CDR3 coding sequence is TGTGCCAGCAGCGGCAGCCTCCAAGAGACCCAGTACTTC. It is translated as CASSGSLQETQYF.

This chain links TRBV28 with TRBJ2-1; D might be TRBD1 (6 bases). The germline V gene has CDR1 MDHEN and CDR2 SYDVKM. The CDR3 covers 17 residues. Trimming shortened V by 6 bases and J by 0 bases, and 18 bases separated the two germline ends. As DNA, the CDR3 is TGTGCCAGCAGCCCCCCGGTGGGGGCAAGCTCCTACAATGAGCAGTTCTTC. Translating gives CASSPPVGASSYNEQFF.

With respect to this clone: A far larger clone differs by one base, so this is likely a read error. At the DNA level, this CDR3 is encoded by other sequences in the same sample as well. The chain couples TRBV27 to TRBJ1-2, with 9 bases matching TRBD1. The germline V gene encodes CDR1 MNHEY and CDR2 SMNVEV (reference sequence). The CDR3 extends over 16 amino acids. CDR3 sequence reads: CASSFLTGGTNYGYTF. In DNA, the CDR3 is TGTGCCAGCAGTTTTTTGACAGGGGGAACTAACTATGGCTACACCTTT.

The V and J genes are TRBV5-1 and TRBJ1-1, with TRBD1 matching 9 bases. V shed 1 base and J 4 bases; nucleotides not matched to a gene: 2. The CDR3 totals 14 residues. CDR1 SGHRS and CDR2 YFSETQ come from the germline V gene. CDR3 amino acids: CASSLRDRATEAFF. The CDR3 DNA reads TGCGCCAGCAGCTTGAGGGACAGGGCCACTGAAGCTTTCTTT.